These 3 T cell receptor beta chains share one sample of origin, sequenced in a study of blood T cell repertoires in COVID-19. Profiled with immunoSEQ multiplex PCR; TCRdb holds only in-frame clones, not every one. Among under 300,000 clones listed, 82% were seen once. Sequencing was carried out using peripheral blood. All receptors come from a woman aged 80 or over with active or convalescent COVID-19.

The chain combines TRBV19 with TRBJ2-1; 9 bases are shared with TRBD2. CDR1 and CDR2 (germline): LNHDA, SQIVND (reference sequence). This CDR3 has 16 residues. Trimming cost V 1 base and J 5 bases; bases outside gene matches: 6. This CDR3 is CASSIGSAGGHNEQFF. As DNA, the CDR3 is TGTGCCAGTAGTATAGGGTCAGCGGGGGGTCACAATGAGCAGTTCTTC.

This chain uses TRBV10-1 with TRBJ1-1; tentatively, D is TRBD1 (6 bases). Germline CDR1 reads WNHNN; CDR2 reads SYGVQD (reference sequence). The CDR3 has 14 residues. V was shortened by 5 bases and J by 1 base, with 11 bases between the two germline ends. CDR3 loop: CASSLGQRNTEAFF. The CDR3 DNA reads as TGCGCCAGCAGTCTCGGACAGAGGAACACTGAAGCTTTCTTT.

The chain uses TRBV3-1 (or the pseudogene TRBV3-2) and TRBJ2-2; D is possibly TRBD1 (6 bases). V was shortened by 6 bases and J by 6 bases, with 23 bases between the two germline ends. Germline CDR1 LGHDT, CDR2 YNNKEL (reference sequence). This CDR3 contains 17 residues. CDR3 sequence reads: CASRPPVTGIRAGELFF. The CDR3 nucleotides read TGTGCCAGCAGGCCGCCTGTAACAGGGATTAGGGCCGGGGAGCTGTTTTTT.